The TCR beta chain under discussion was sequenced for a study of T cell responses to AZD1222 COVID-19 vaccine. Looked up from germline, CDR1 is SGHKS and CDR2 is YYEKEE (reference sequence). With V trimmed by 2 bases and J by 3 bases, 1 base remained unmatched. The CDR3 is 14 residues long. The protocol was immunoSEQ multiplex PCR, while the TCRdb copy is restricted to in-frame clones and leaves out a portion. The sample lists tens of thousands of clones; over 75% were seen once. Comments on this clone: Its antigen is undetermined.

The study, taken as a whole, reports: Spike was spanned by vaccine-associated CD4 TCRs, with dominance at 160-218 and 743-854.

This chain joins TRBV5-5 and TRBJ2-1; 8 positions match TRBD2. This specimen was peripheral blood, taken on day 0 of AZD1222 vaccination. This clonotype was sampled from an adult in good health. CDR3 nucleotides: TGTGCCAGCAGCTTACTAGCGGACTACAATGAGCAGTTCTTC. This encodes CASSLLADYNEQFF.